These T cell receptor beta chains were read from a single sample in a study of cytomegalovirus exposure and HLA in healthy donors. The assay was immunoSEQ multiplex PCR, and TCRdb's table has in-frame clones only and misses some. The data show approximately 170,000 clones, 70% to 90% seen once. Sequenced: PBMCs. These receptors were obtained from a woman younger than 30 in good health and CMV-seronegative. The CDR3 runs from the conserved cysteine through the conserved F or W. D genes are given only for firm matches. Size values are once, few and many counts, or a class for expanded clones, and some rows have none.

>TRBV20-1|.|TRBJ2-7|.
TGCAGTGCTAGAGGACTAACGGAGCAGTACTTC
CSARGLTEQYF
>TRBV9|.|TRBJ2-1|.
TGTGCCAGCAGCCCCAGGACTAGGGGGTATTACAATGAGCAGTTCTTC
CASSPRTRGYYNEQFF
>TRBV28|.|TRBJ2-7|.
TGTGCCAGCAGTCCCCTGGGGGGTGAGCAGTACTTC
CASSPLGGEQYF
>TRBV5-4|few|TRBJ2-7|.
TGTGCCAGCAGTTCAAAGAGCTCCTACGAGCAGTACTTC
CASSSKSSYEQYF
>TRBV7-6|few|TRBJ2-7|TRBD1
TGTGCCAGCAGCTACCAGGACAGGGGGGGTGAGCAGTACTTC
CASSYQDRGGEQYF
>TRBV13|.|TRBJ2-7|TRBD2
TGTGCCAGCAGCTTAAGACTAGCGGGATATCAGTACTTC
CASSLRLAGYQYF
>TRBV30|.|TRBJ2-7|TRBD2
TGTGCCTGGGGTCCCTCAGCGGGAGGGCGCTACGAGCAGTACTTC
CAWGPSAGGRYEQYF
>TRBV2|.|TRBJ1-4|.
TGTGCCTGCCGCGATGAAAAACTGTTTTTT
CACRDEKLFF
>TRBV11-2|.|TRBJ2-5|.
TGTGCCAGCAGCTTAACACCAGGGCGAGGAGAGACCCAGTACTTC
CASSLTPGRGETQYF
>TRBV7-9|.|TRBJ2-3|.
TGTGCCAGCAGCTTAGCGATAGGGGGATCGAGCACAGATACGCAGTATTTT
CASSLAIGGSSTDTQYF
>TRBV29-1|.|TRBJ2-7|TRBD2
TGCAGCGTTACAACAGCGGGATCCTACGAGCAGTACTTC
CSVTTAGSYEQYF
>TRBV21-1|.|TRBJ2-2|.
TGTGCCAGCAGCTCAAGGACAGGCGAGCTCAGAAAGGGACTGGTGTTTTTT
CASSSRTGELRKGLVFF
>TRBV15|.|TRBJ2-3|TRBD1
TGTGCCACCAGCAGAGATAACAGGGGATCTAGCACAGATACGCAGTATTTT
CATSRDNRGSSTDTQYF
>TRBV5-4|.|TRBJ2-2|TRBD1
TGTGCCAGCAGCTTTGAGGATGAGGGGGCGCAGAACACCGGGGAGCTGCTTTTT
CASSFEDEGAQNTGELLF
>TRBV14|.|TRBJ2-7|.
TGTGCCAGCAGCCAAGGCAGGGGATATTTCTACGAGCAGTACTTC
CASSQGRGYFYEQYF
>TRBV29-1|.|TRBJ2-1|.
TGCAGCGTTACTGGAGCCGATGAGCAGTTCTTC
CSVTGADEQFF
>TRBV27|once|TRBJ2-7|TRBD1
TGTGCCAGTAGTTTACGCCTACAGGGGTACGAGCAGTACTTC
CASSLRLQGYEQYF
>TRBV6-1|.|TRBJ1-2|TRBD1
TGTGCCAGCAGTTATCCCGGGACAGGGGATGGCTACACCTTC
CASSYPGTGDGYTF
>TRBV19|.|TRBJ2-5|.
TGTGCCAGTAGTATCCAGAAAGAGACCCAGTACTTC
CASSIQKETQYF
>TRBV5-4|.|TRBJ2-5|.
TGTGCCAGCAGCTTGGAACAGGGACAAGAGACCCAGTACTTC
CASSLEQGQETQYF